These 26 T cell receptor beta chains came from one sample sequenced in a study of T-cell memory formation after mild COVID-19. Using its own MiXCR run on the 5' RACE reads, TCRdb lists one record per CDR3 protein. Altogether under 250,000 distinct CDR3 sequences are present, around 26% being singletons, with the ten largest covering about 10%. Sequencing was done on a sample of PBMCs or a T cell subset sorted from them (not recorded which). These receptors all stem from an adult woman who had mild COVID-19 (a few samples of this study predate the infection). Cell type and time point are not known.

The rearrangement joins TRBV20-1 to TRBJ2-2, with a tentative D call TRBD2 (5 bases). The CDR3 runs to 18 residues. Germline V gene sequence: CDR1 DFQATT, CDR2 SNEGSKA (reference sequence). V was shortened by 2 bases and J by 3 bases, with 22 bases between the two germline ends. CDR3 in amino acids: CSARTPQPPSSHTGELFF. The CDR3, as DNA: TGCAGTGCTAGAACTCCGCAGCCCCCTAGCTCCCACACCGGGGAGCTGTTTTTT.

V is TRBV11-2 and J is TRBJ1-2; TRBD1 agrees at 7 bases. CDR1 is SGHAT, CDR2 FQNNGV, per germline. This CDR3 has 14 residues. Trimming at V came to 0 bases and at J to 6 bases, leaving 4 bases not matched to a gene. CDR3 residues: CASSLETGLDGYTF. The CDR3 nucleotides are TGTGCCAGCAGCTTAGAGACAGGGCTCGATGGCTACACCTTC.

The table lists this clonotype with a few counts. This chain uses TRBV2 with TRBJ2-1, with D unclear. V was shortened by 4 bases and J by 3 bases, with 22 bases between the two germline ends. This CDR3 has 18 residues. CDR1 is SNHLY, CDR2 FYNNEI, per germline. In DNA, the CDR3 is TGTGCCAGCAGTGTGGGTCTCGGGTTAAGCTCCATCTACAATGAGCAGTTCTTC. It yields the protein CASSVGLGLSSIYNEQFF. Drawing the rest from reference TRBV2 and TRBJ2-1, the complete variable domain is EPEVTQTPSHQVTQMGQEVILRCVPISNHLYFYWYRQILGQKVEFLVSFYNNEISEKSEIFDDQFSVERPDGSNFTLKIRSTKLEDSAMYFCASSVGLGLSSIYNEQFFGPGTRLTVL.

This clonotype was picked up a small number of times. The chain is built from TRBV20-1 and TRBJ2-7; 8 bases agree with TRBD2. V shed 1 base and J 5 bases; nucleotides not matched to a gene: 7. The CDR3 length is 14 residues. Germline values: CDR1 DFQATT, CDR2 SNEGSKA (reference sequence). The CDR3 is CSARALLAAHEQYF. The CDR3 DNA is TGCAGTGCTAGAGCACTACTAGCGGCCCACGAGCAGTACTTC.

The sample holds a few counts of this clonotype. CDR3 protein: CASSLGSSVSQETQYF. The CDR3, as DNA: TGCGCCAGCAGCTTGGGATCTAGCGTCAGCCAAGAGACCCAGTACTTC. This sequence joins TRBV5-1 and TRBJ2-5, with D tentatively TRBD2 (6 bases). This CDR3 contains 16 residues. Trimming left V 0 bases short and J 1 base short, with 13 bases between. Looked up from germline, CDR1 is SGHRS and CDR2 is YFSETQ.

The rearrangement links TRBV12-3 or TRBV12-4 to TRBJ2-1; a possible D gene is TRBD2 (6 bases). The CDR3 totals 14 residues. V lost 8 bases and J 3 bases, leaving 14 bases between the germline ends. CDR3 DNA: TGTGCCAGCGGACTAATAGAGAGCTACAATGAGCAGTTCTTC. Protein product: CASGLIESYNEQFF.

This clonotype has ten or more counts. V gene TRBV24-1 combines with J gene TRBJ2-1; perhaps D is TRBD1 or TRBD2 (6 bases each). The V and J ends lost 6 bases and 12 bases respectively, with 23 bases between them. The germline V gene encodes CDR1 KGHDR and CDR2 SFDVKD. The CDR3 runs to 15 residues. The CDR3 DNA reads as TGTGCCACCAGTAGGGGGGACTCCATGAGGGGAAGGCAGTTCTTC. Its protein is CATSRGDSMRGRQFF.

The chain is built from TRBV18 and TRBJ2-1, with 7 bases fitting TRBD1. This CDR3 region has 12 residues. The germline V gene has CDR1 KGHSH and CDR2 LQKENI. Trimming at V came to 3 bases and at J to 9 bases, leaving 2 bases not matched to a gene. For the CDR3, the DNA is TGTGCCAGCTCACCTGGACAGGTTGAGCAGTTCTTC. Encoded protein: CASSPGQVEQFF.

J is TRBJ2-3 and V is TRBV6-5; possible D gene TRBD2, 5 bases. CDR1 is MNHEY and CDR2 is SVGAGI in the germline V gene. The V gene lost 2 bases and the J gene lost 4 bases, with 13 bases spanning the gap. This CDR3 spans 15 amino acids. CDR3 loop: CASSYPRSGADTQYF. CDR3 coding DNA: TGTGCCAGCAGTTACCCCCGGAGCGGCGCAGATACGCAGTATTTT.

The rearrangement uses TRBV11-3 and TRBJ2-1; 7 bases fit TRBD2. This CDR3 has 19 amino acids. Germline V gives CDR1 SGHNT, CDR2 YENEEA. J was trimmed by 1 base and V by 5 bases; bases with no gene match: 17. The CDR3 spells CASSLRALGGRSSYNEQFF. The CDR3 nucleotides read TGTGCCAGCAGCCTTAGGGCGCTGGGAGGGAGGAGTTCCTACAATGAGCAGTTCTTC.

The chain recombines TRBV18 with TRBJ2-3; no reliable D call. This CDR3 has 17 residues. Germline CDR1 is KGHSH and CDR2 is LQKENI. V lost 3 bases and J lost 2, with 18 bases in between. The CDR3 coding sequence is TGTGCCAGCTCACCTCAACTTGGGTTTATAGCCACAGATACGCAGTATTTT. Its translation is CASSPQLGFIATDTQYF.

The CDR3 nucleotides read TGCAGTGCTAGGGGACAGGGGACGGTTTACGAGCAGTACTTC. It encodes CSARGQGTVYEQYF. The V call is TRBV20-1, the J call TRBJ2-7; 10 nucleotides match TRBD1. Germline values: CDR1 DFQATT, CDR2 SNEGSKA (reference sequence). Losses at the gene ends were 3 bases for V and 4 bases for J; bases not matched to a gene: 6. There are 14 residues in the CDR3.

The rearrangement links TRBV2 to TRBJ2-1, with TRBD2 matching over 8 bases. Germline CDR1 SNHLY, CDR2 FYNNEI. CDR3 length: 14 residues. The V segment lost 6 bases and the J segment 7 bases; nucleotides outside the gene matches: 8. The CDR3 protein is CASRAGLVVNEQFF. CDR3 DNA: TGTGCCAGCAGGGCGGGACTAGTGGTGAATGAGCAGTTCTTC.

This clonotype was found a few times. The V and J genes are TRBV4-2 and TRBJ2-7; either TRBD1 or TRBD2 may supply D (6 bases each). Germline V lookup: CDR1 LGHNA, CDR2 YNFKEQ. Trimming removed 4 bases at V and 6 bases at J, with 13 bases between. There are 13 residues in the CDR3. The CDR3 DNA reads as TGTGCCAGCAGCCGGGGGGCAGCCGGCGAGCAGTACTTC. It codes for CASSRGAAGEQYF.

This clonotype was counted between two and nine times. The chain employs TRBV5-6 and TRBJ1-6; no clear D gene. The CDR3 loop spans 11 amino acids. Germline V lookup: CDR1 SGHDT, CDR2 YYEEEE. V lost 3 bases, J lost 14 bases, and 9 bases lay in between. This CDR3 is CASSSTRTLHF. In DNA form, the CDR3 reads TGTGCCAGCAGCTCGACACGCACCCTCCACTTT.

This sequence joins TRBV30 and TRBJ2-7, with D possibly matching TRBD1 (6 bases). In germline, CDR1 is GTSNPN, CDR2 SVGIG (reference sequence). The CDR3 loop spans 14 amino acids. V was pared by 0 bases and J by 4 bases, with 13 bases between. Written as DNA, the CDR3 is TGTGCCTGGAGTGTAGGGGGTTTTCGGTACGAGCAGTACTTC. Amino acids: CAWSVGGFRYEQYF.

V is TRBV24-1 and J is TRBJ2-1; TRBD2 matches at 14 bases. J gave up 4 bases and V 4 bases, and 5 bases lay outside the gene matches. Looked up from germline, CDR1 is KGHDR and CDR2 is SFDVKD. This CDR3 has 17 residues. The CDR3 bases are TGTGCCACCAGTGACTCCGGGACTAGCGGGGGATACAATGAGCAGTTCTTC. This gives the protein CATSDSGTSGGYNEQFF.

The rearrangement uses TRBV30 and TRBJ1-1; D possibly corresponds to TRBD1 (5 bases). The CDR3 covers 13 residues. Per germline, CDR1 GTSNPN and CDR2 SVGIG (reference sequence). V gave up 2 bases and J gave up 5 bases, with 12 bases separating them. The CDR3 DNA follows: TGTGCCTGGAGTTTAAACGGGGGGACTGAAGCTTTCTTT. Residues: CAWSLNGGTEAFF.

The rearrangement uses TRBV7-9 and TRBJ2-1; D is uncertain. This CDR3 comprises 14 residues. Per the germline V gene, CDR1 is SEHNR and CDR2 is FQNEAQ (reference sequence). With 5 bases removed from V and 9 bases from J, the gap between germline ends came to 17 bases. The CDR3 DNA follows: TGTGCCAGCAGCCCCTTTGTGGCCGGCGGTGAGCAGTTCTTC. This codes for CASSPFVAGGEQFF.

This rearrangement joins TRBV7-9 to TRBJ2-1; 7 bases match TRBD2. This CDR3 has 11 amino acids. With 7 bases clipped from V and 9 bases from J, the junction kept 3 bases outside the gene matches. The germline gives CDR1 SEHNR, CDR2 FQNEAQ (reference sequence). The CDR3 DNA is TGTGCCAGCAACCGGGGGGTTGAGCAGTTCTTC. Protein product: CASNRGVEQFF.

This clonotype came up a few times. The rearrangement uses TRBV10-3 and TRBJ2-1; 7 nucleotides align to TRBD2. This CDR3 contains 17 residues. Germline V gene lookup returns CDR1 ENHRY and CDR2 SYGVKD. Trimming removed 0 bases from V and 4 bases from J; junction bases left unmatched: 9. This chain's CDR3 is CAISESRLAVLYNEQFF. The CDR3 nucleotides are TGTGCCATCAGTGAGTCGAGGCTAGCGGTACTTTACAATGAGCAGTTCTTC.

The chain recombines TRBV7-9 with TRBJ2-3; D is perhaps TRBD1 (6 bases). The germline V gene encodes CDR1 SEHNR and CDR2 FQNEAQ (reference sequence). V gave up 5 bases and J gave up 0 bases, with 12 bases separating them. The CDR3 totals 15 residues. CDR3 in DNA: TGTGCCAGCAGCCGTGCAGGGGTCAGCACAGATACGCAGTATTTT. Residues: CASSRAGVSTDTQYF.

The rearrangement joins TRBV12-3 or TRBV12-4 to TRBJ2-5; D remains unclear. The CDR3 length is 13 residues. Between the trimmed V and J ends, which lost 7 bases and 1 base, there was a span of 10 bases. CDR3: CASKDTTQETQYF. The CDR3 DNA sequence: TGTGCCAGCAAAGATACGACCCAAGAGACCCAGTACTTC.

This clonotype was counted a few times. The V and J genes are TRBV18 and TRBJ2-7; the match to TRBD1 covers 7 bases. The germline CDR1 and CDR2 sequences are KGHSH and LQKENI. After removal of 3 bases from V and 6 bases from J, the junction contained 11 bases not matched to a gene. The CDR3 is 15 amino acids. Here the CDR3 reads CASSPSFVGGGEQYF. DNA of the CDR3: TGTGCCAGCTCACCCTCGTTTGTAGGGGGCGGCGAGCAGTACTTC.

The V and J genes are TRBV18 and TRBJ2-7; D call uncertain. The CDR3 consists of 16 residues. Germline assignment: CDR1 KGHSH and CDR2 LQKENI. V was clipped by 3 bases and J by 0 bases, with 15 bases between them. The CDR3 spells CASSPVRPGASYEQYF. CDR3 bases: TGTGCCAGCTCACCGGTCAGGCCAGGCGCCTCCTACGAGCAGTACTTC.

This clonotype was counted only a few times. The V gene is TRBV4-3, the J gene TRBJ2-7; 11 bases agree with TRBD1. The germline CDR1 and CDR2 sequences are LGHNA and YSLEER. The CDR3 has 17 residues. With 4 bases clipped from V and 6 bases from J, the junction kept 14 bases outside the gene matches. The CDR3 nucleotides are TGCGCCAGCAGCCGAAATGCTGGGACAGGGGGTTCGGGCGAGCAGTACTTC. It codes for CASSRNAGTGGSGEQYF.